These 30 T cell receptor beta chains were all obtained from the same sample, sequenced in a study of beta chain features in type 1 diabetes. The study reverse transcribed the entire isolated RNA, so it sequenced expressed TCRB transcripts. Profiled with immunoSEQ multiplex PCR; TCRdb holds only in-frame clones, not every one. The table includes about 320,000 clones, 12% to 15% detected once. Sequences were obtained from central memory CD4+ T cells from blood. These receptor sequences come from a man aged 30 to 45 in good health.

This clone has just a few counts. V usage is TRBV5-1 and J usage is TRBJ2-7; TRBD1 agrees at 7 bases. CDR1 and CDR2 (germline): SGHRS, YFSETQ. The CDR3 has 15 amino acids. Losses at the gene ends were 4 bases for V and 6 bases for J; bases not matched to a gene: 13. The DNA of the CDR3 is TGCGCCAGCAGCCCCATTACCGGGACAGCAGGCGAGCAGTACTTC. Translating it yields CASSPITGTAGEQYF.

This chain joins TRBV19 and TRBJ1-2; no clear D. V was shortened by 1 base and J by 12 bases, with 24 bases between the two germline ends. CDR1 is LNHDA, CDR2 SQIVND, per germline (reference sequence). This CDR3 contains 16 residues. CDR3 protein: CASSIVSSSTLHPNTF. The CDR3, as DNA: TGTGCCAGTAGTATAGTTTCAAGCTCCACTCTCCACCCCAACACCTTC.

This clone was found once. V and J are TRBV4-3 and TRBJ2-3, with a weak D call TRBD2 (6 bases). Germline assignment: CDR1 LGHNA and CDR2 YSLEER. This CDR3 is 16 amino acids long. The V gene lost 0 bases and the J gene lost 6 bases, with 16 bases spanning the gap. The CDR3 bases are TGCGCCAGCAGCCAAGATAACGGGGGTCCCCACGATACGCAGTATTTT. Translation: CASSQDNGGPHDTQYF.

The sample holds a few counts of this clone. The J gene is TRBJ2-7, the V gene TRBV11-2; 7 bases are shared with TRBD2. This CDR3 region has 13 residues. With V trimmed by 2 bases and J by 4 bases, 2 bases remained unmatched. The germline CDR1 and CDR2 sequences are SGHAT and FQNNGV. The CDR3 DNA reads TGTGCCAGCAGCTTACGGGGGGAGTACGAGCAGTACTTC. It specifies CASSLRGEYEQYF.

CDR3 DNA: TGTGCCAGCAGCTTAAGAGGTGAAAAACTGTTTTTT. The encoded protein is CASSLRGEKLFF. The chain employs TRBV7-2 and TRBJ1-4; D is unclear. V lost 2 bases and J lost 7, with 5 bases in between. CDR3 length: 12 residues. Per germline, CDR1 SGHTA and CDR2 FQGNSA.

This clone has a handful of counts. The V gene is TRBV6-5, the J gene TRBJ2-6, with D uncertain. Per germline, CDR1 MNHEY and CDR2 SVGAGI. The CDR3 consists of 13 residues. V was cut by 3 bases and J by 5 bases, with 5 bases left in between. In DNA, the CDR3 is TGTGCCAGCAGTTATGGACGGGCCAACGTCCTGACTTTC. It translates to CASSYGRANVLTF.

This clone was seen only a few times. The CDR3 sequence: CASSEPGGRNTEAFF. In DNA form, the CDR3 reads TGTGCCAGCAGTGAGCCAGGGGGGCGGAACACTGAAGCTTTCTTT. This rearrangement joins TRBV7-9 to TRBJ1-1, with TRBD1 matching over 7 bases. This CDR3 contains 15 residues. The ends lost 6 bases at V and 1 base at J; junction bases unmatched: 8. Germline CDR1 SEHNR, CDR2 FQNEAQ (reference sequence).

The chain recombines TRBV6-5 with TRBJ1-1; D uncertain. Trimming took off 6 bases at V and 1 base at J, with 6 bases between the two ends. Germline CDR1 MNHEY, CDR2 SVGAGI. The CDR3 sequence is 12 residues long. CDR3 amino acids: CASSQGNTEAFF. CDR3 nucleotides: TGTGCCAGCAGCCAAGGGAACACTGAAGCTTTCTTT.

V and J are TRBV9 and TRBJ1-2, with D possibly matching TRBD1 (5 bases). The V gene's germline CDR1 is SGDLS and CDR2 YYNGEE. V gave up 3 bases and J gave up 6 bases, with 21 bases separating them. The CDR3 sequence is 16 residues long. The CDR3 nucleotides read TGTGCCAGCAGCGCATCCCAAGGTGGCTGGGGCCATGGCTACACCTTC. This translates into CASSASQGGWGHGYTF.

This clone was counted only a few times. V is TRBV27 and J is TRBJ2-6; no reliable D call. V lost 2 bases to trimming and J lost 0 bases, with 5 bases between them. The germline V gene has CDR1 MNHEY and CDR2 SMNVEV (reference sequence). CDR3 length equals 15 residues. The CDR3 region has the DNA TGTGCCAGCAGTTTAAGAGTCTCTGGGGCCAACGTCCTGACTTTC. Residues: CASSLRVSGANVLTF.

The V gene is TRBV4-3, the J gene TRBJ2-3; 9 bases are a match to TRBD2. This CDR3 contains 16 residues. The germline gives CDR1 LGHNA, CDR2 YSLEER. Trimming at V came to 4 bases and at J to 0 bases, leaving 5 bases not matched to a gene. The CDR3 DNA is TGCGCCAGCAGCCGGAGCGGGAGGACTAGCACAGATACGCAGTATTTT. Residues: CASSRSGRTSTDTQYF.

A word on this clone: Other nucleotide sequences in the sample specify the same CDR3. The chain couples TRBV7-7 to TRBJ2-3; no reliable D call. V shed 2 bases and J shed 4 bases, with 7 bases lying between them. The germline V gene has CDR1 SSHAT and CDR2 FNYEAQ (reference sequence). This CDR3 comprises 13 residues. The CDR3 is CASSLRAADTQYF. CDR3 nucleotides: TGTGCCAGCAGCTTAAGAGCAGCAGATACGCAGTATTTT.

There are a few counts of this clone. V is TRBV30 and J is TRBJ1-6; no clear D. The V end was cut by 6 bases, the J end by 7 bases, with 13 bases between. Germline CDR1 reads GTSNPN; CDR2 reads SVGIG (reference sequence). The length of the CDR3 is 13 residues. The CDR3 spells CACNRAGNSPLHF. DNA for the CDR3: TGTGCCTGCAACCGAGCGGGAAATTCACCCCTCCACTTT.

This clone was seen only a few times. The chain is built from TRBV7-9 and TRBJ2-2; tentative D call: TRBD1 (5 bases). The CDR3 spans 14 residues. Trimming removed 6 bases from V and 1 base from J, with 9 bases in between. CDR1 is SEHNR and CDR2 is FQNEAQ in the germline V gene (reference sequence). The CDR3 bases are TGTGCCAGCAGATTTACAGGGAACACCGGGGAGCTGTTTTTT. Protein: CASRFTGNTGELFF.

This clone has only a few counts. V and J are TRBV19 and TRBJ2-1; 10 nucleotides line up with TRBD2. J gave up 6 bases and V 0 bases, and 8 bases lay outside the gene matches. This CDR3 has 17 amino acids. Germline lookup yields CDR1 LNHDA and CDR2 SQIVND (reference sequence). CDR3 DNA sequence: TGTGCCAGTAGTATAGATGGTAATAGCGGGAGGTTCAATGAGCAGTTCTTC. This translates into CASSIDGNSGRFNEQFF.

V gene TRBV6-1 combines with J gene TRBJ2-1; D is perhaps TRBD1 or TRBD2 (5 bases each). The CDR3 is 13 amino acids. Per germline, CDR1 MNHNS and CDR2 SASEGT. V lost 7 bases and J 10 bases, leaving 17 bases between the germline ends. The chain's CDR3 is CASTEGKSSEQFF. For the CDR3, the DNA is TGTGCCAGCACTGAGGGGAAGTCCAGCGAGCAGTTCTTC.

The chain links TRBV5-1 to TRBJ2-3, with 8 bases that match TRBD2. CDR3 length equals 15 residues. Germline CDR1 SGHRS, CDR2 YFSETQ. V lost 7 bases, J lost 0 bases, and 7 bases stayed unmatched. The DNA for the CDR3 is TGCGCCAGCGTGGCGGGAGGTAAAAGCACAGATACGCAGTATTTT. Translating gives CASVAGGKSTDTQYF.

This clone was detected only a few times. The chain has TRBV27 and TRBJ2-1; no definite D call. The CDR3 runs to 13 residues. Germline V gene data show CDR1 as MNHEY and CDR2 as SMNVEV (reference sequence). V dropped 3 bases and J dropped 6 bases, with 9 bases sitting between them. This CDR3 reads CASSLGLGNEQFF. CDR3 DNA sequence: TGTGCCAGCAGTTTGGGGTTAGGCAATGAGCAGTTCTTC.

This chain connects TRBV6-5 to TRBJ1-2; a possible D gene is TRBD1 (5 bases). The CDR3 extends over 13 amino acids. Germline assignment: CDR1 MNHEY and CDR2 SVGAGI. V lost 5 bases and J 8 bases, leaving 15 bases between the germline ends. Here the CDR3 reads CASSPKGSFGYTF. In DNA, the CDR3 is TGTGCCAGCAGTCCTAAGGGGTCGTTCGGCTACACCTTC.

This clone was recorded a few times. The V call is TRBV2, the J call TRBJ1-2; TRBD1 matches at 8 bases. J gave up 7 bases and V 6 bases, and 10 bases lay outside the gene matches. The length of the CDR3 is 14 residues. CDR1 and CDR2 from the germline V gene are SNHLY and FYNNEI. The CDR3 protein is CASSESTGGFGYTF. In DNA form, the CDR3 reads TGTGCCAGCAGCGAGTCTACAGGGGGATTTGGCTACACCTTC.

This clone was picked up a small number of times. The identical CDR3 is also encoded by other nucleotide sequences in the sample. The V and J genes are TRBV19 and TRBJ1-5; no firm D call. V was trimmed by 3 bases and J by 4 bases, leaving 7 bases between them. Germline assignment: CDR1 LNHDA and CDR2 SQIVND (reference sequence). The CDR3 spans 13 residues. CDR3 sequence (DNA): TGTGCCAGTAGTATTAATGGGAATCAGCCCCAGCATTTT. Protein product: CASSINGNQPQHF.

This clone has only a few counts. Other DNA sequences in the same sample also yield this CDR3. The CDR3 nucleotides read TGTGCCAGCAGCTTAGCCGGCGGGGCCTCCAATGAGCAGTTCTTC. It is translated as CASSLAGGASNEQFF. The chain has TRBV7-8 and TRBJ2-1; D is perhaps TRBD2 (6 bases). With 0 bases removed from V and 6 bases from J, the gap between germline ends came to 12 bases. From germline, CDR1 is SGHVS and CDR2 FQNEAQ. The CDR3 is made up of 15 amino acids.

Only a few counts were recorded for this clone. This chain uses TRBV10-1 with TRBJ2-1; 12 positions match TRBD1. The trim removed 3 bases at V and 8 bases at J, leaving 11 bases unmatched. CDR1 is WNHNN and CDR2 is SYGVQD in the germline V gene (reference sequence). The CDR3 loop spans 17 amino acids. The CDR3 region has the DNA TGCGCCAGCAGTGAACAGCCCCCGGGACAGGGGGCTGATGAGCAGTTCTTC. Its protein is CASSEQPPGQGADEQFF.

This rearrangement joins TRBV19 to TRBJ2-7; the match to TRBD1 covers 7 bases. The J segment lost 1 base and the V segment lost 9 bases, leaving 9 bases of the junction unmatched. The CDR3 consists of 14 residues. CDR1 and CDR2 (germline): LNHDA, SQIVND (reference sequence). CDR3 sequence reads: CASSRTGTSYEQYF. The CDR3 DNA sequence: TGTGCCAGCAGCCGGACAGGAACTTCCTACGAGCAGTACTTC.

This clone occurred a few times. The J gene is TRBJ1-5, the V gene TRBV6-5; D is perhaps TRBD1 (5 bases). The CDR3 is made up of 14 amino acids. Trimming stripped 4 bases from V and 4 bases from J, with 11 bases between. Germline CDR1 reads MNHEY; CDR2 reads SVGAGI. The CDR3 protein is CASSSAQGNQPQHF. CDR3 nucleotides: TGTGCCAGCAGTTCGGCTCAGGGAAATCAGCCCCAGCATTTT.

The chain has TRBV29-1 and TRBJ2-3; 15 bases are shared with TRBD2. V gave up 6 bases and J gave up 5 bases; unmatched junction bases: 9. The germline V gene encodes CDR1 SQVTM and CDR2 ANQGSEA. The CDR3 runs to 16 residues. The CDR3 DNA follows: TGCAGCGTCAGGACTAGCGGGGGGGCCAGCGTAGATACGCAGTATTTT. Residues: CSVRTSGGASVDTQYF.

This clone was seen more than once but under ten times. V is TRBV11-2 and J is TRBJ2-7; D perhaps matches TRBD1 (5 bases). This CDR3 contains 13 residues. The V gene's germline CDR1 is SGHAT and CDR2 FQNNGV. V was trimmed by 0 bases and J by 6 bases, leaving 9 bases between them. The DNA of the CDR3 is TGTGCCAGCAGCTTAGATTCAGGGTTCGAGCAGTACTTC. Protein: CASSLDSGFEQYF.

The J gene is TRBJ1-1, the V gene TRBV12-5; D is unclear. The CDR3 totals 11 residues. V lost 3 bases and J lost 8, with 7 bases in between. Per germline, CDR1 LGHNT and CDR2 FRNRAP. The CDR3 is CASGLSREAFF. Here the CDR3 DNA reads TGTGCTAGTGGTTTATCCCGCGAAGCTTTCTTT.

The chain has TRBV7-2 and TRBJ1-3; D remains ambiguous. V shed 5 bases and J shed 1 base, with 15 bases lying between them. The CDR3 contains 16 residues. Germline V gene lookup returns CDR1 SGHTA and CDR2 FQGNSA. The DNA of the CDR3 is TGTGCCAGCAGCCCTGACGGCAGACCGTCTGGAAACACCATATATTTT. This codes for CASSPDGRPSGNTIYF.

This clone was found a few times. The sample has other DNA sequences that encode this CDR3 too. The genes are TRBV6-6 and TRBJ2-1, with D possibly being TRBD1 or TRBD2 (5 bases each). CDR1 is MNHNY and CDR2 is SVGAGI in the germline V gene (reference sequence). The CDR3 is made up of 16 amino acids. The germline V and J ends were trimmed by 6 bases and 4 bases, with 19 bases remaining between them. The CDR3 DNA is TGTGCCAGCAGGGATTTAAGAGGGGCCGGTTACAATGAGCAGTTCTTC. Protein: CASRDLRGAGYNEQFF.